This entry describes one TCR beta chain. Its specificity is not known. TCRdb keeps only in-frame clones here, not all; method: immunoSEQ multiplex PCR. The sample lists around 2,000,000 clones; less than 95% were seen once. Germline V CDR1 and CDR2: PRHDT, FYEKMQ (reference sequence). The J segment lost 7 bases and the V segment lost 5 bases, leaving 9 bases of the junction unmatched. CDR3 length: 14 residues. Naivety among CD8 cells was defined by CD45RO negativity and positive CCR7 selection, thereby excluding terminally differentiated effector memory CD45RA+ cells. Donors comprised only Caucasian adults living in Nashville, Tennessee. This specimen belongs to a study of shared clonotypes between healthy human individuals. About the research overall: There were three CD4 naive, three CD4 memory, two CD8 naive and one CD8 memory plates per donor.

Study-level results: There were few donors, and this limited the genetic and exposure-history diversity represented. Only blood samples were collected, and tissue repertoires likely differ.

The sample taken for sequencing was naive CD8+ T cells sorted from blood. The sequence was obtained from a man aged 18 to 30 in good health. This chain connects TRBV13 to TRBJ2-7; 9 bases agree with TRBD1. Here the CDR3 reads CASSAGTGSWEQYF. The CDR3 DNA reads as TGTGCCAGCAGCGCCGGGACAGGGTCTTGGGAGCAGTACTTC.